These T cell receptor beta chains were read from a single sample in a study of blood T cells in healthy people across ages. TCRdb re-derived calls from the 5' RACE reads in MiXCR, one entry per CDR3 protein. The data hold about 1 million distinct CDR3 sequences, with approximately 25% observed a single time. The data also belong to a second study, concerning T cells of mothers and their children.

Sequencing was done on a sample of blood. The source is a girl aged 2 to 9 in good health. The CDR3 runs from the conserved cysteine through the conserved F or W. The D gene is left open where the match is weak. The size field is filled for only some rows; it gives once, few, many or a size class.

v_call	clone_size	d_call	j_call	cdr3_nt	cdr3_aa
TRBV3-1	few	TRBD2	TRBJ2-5	TGTGCCAGCAGCCATGAGCGGGGGGGTATTGAAGAGACCCAGTACTTC	CASSHERGGIEETQYF
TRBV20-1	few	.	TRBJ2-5	TGCAGTGCTCTGTTACAGTTGCGGGGTATGGTCGTGGAGACCCAGTACTTC	CSALLQLRGMVVETQYF
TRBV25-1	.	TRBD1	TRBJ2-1	TGTGCCAGCAGTCGGCAGGGGGCCTCTGAGCAGTTCTTC	CASSRQGASEQFF
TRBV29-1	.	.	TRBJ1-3	TGCAGCGTTGACGACATCAATGGCTCTGGAAACACCATATATTTT	CSVDDINGSGNTIYF
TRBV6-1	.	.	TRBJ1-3	TGTGCCAGTTCCGGGACACCAGGAAACACCATATATTTT	CASSGTPGNTIYF
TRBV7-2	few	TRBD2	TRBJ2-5	TGTGCCGGCAGCTTAGTGTGGGCGGGAGGAGGAGAGACCCAGTACTTC	CAGSLVWAGGGETQYF
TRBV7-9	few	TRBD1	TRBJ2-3	TGTGCCAGCAGCCCACAGGGGACAGATACGCAGTATTTT	CASSPQGTDTQYF
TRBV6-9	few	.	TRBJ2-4	TGTGCCAGGTTGATGGGGGTGGGAAACATTCAGTACTTC	CARLMGVGNIQYF
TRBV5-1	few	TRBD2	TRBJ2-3	TGCGCCAGCAGCTGGGGGACTAGCGGGAGAACAGATACGCAGTATTTT	CASSWGTSGRTDTQYF
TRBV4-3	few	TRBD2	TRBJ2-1	TGCGCCAGCAGCCAAGAAACGGGGGGGAACTACAATGAGCAGTTCTTC	CASSQETGGNYNEQFF
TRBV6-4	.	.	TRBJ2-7	TGTGCCAGCAGTGACTACAGGGCGCTTTACGAGCAGTACTTC	CASSDYRALYEQYF
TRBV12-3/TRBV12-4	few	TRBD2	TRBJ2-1	TGTGCCAGCAGTCCAAGGACTAGTACGGACAATGAGCAGTTCTTC	CASSPRTSTDNEQFF
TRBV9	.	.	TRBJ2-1	TGTGCCAGCAGGGGTGTAGCGGCCAATGAGCAGTTCTTC	CASRGVAANEQFF
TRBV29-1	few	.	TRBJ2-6	TGCAGCGGGGGATCTGGGGCCAACGTCCTGACTTTC	CSGGSGANVLTF
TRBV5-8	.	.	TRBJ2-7	TGTGCCAGCAGCCCGGACACCACGTCCTACGAGCAGTACTTC	CASSPDTTSYEQYF
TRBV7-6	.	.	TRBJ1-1	TGTGCCAGCAGCCCTGGACGGGGGTACACTGAAGCTTTCTTT	CASSPGRGYTEAFF
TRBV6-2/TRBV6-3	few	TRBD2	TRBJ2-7	TGTGCCACGGTTACGGGGACTAGTCCCTACGAGCAGTACTTC	CATVTGTSPYEQYF